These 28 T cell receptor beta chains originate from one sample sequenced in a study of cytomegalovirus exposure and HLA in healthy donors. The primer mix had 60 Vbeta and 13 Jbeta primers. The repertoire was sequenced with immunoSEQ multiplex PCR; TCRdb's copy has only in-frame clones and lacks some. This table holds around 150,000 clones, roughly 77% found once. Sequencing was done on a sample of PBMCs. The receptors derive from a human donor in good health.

The CDR3 loop reads CASSLGAGGPTEAFF. CDR3 DNA: TGTGCCAGCAGTTTAGGGGCGGGGGGGCCCACTGAAGCTTTCTTT. The rearrangement uses TRBV27 and TRBJ1-1; D possibly corresponds to TRBD1 (6 bases). The CDR3 totals 15 residues. The germline V gene has CDR1 MNHEY and CDR2 SMNVEV (reference sequence). V lost 2 bases, J lost 4 bases, and 14 bases lay in between.

The CDR3 spells CASTPDSGLAYGYTF. The DNA of the CDR3 is TGTGCCAGCACCCCGGACTCGGGGCTAGCGTATGGCTACACCTTC. V gene TRBV6-5 combines with J gene TRBJ1-2; D is possibly TRBD1 (5 bases). CDR1 MNHEY and CDR2 SVGAGI come from the germline V gene. The CDR3 length is 15 residues. Deletions cut 7 bases from V and 5 bases from J, with 20 bases between.

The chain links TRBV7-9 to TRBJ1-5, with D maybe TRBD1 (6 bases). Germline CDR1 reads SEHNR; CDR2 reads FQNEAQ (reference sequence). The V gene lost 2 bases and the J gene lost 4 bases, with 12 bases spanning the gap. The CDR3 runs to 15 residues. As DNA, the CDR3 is TGTGCCAGCAGCTTACGCGGGGGCCCTAATCAGCCCCAGCATTTT. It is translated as CASSLRGGPNQPQHF.

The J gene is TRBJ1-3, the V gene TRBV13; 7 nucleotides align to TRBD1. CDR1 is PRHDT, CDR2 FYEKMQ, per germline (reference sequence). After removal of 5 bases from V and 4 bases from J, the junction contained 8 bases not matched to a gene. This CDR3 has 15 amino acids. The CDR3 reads CASSRDSVGGNTIYF. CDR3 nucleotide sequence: TGTGCCAGCAGCCGGGACAGCGTGGGGGGAAACACCATATATTTT.

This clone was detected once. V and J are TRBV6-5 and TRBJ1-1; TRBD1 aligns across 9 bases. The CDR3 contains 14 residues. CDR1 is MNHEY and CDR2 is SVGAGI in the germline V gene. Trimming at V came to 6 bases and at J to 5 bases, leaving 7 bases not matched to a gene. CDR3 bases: TGTGCCAGCAGCCGACAGGGGGGTGGAACTGAAGCTTTCTTT. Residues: CASSRQGGGTEAFF.

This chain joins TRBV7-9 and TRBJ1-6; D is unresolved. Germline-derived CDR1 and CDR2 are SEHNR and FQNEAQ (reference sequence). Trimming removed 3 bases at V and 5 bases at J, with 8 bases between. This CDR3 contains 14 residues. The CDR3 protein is CASSFTENNSPLHF. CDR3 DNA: TGTGCCAGCAGCTTTACAGAAAATAATTCACCCCTCCACTTT.

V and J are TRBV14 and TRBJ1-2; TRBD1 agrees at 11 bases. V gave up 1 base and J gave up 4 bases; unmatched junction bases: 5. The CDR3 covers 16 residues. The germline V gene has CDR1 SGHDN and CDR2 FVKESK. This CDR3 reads CASSQGTGGVVYGYTF. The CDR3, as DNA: TGTGCCAGCAGCCAAGGGACAGGGGGCGTCGTCTATGGCTACACCTTC. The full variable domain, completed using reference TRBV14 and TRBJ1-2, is EAGVTQFPSHSVIEKGQTVTLRCDPISGHDNLYWYRRVMGKEIKFLLHFVKESKQDESGMPNNRFLAERTGGTYSTLKVQPAELEDSGVYFCASSQGTGGVVYGYTFGSGTRLTVV.

CDR3 residues: CASSNSGGLCEQYF. The CDR3 DNA reads TGTGCCAGCAGCAACAGCGGGGGCCTTTGCGAGCAGTACTTC. The rearrangement joins TRBV7-2 to TRBJ2-7; 8 nucleotides agree with TRBD2. The CDR3 contains 14 residues. From germline, CDR1 is SGHTA and CDR2 FQGNSA. J was trimmed by 6 bases and V by 5 bases; bases with no gene match: 9.

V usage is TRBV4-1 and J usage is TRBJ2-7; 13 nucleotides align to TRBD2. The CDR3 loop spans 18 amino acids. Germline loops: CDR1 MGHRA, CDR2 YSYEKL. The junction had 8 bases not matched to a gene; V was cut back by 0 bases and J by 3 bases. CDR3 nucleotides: TGCGCCAGCAGCCAAGATAGTCCCGGGACTAGCGGGATCTACGAGCAGTACTTC. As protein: CASSQDSPGTSGIYEQYF.

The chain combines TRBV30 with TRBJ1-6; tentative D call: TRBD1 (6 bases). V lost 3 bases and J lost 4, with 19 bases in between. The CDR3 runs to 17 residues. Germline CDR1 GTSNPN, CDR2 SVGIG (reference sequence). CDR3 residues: CAWRADSLGLYNSPLHF. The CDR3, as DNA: TGTGCCTGGAGAGCGGACAGTTTGGGGCTTTATAATTCACCCCTCCACTTT.

The CDR3 sequence is CAISEPILETQYF. CDR3 nucleotides: TGTGCCATCAGTGAGCCTATACTTGAGACCCAGTACTTC. The rearrangement uses TRBV10-3 and TRBJ2-5; unclear D gene. CDR1 is ENHRY and CDR2 is SYGVKD in the germline V gene. Trimming took 2 bases from V and 5 from J, leaving 9 bases between them. The CDR3 is 13 amino acids.

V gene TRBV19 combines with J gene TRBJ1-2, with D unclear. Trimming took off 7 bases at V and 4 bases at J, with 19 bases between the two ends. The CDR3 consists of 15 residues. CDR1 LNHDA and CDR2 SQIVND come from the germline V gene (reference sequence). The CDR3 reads CASTFDGRSPYGYTF. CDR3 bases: TGTGCCAGTACCTTTGACGGCAGGTCGCCCTATGGCTACACCTTC.

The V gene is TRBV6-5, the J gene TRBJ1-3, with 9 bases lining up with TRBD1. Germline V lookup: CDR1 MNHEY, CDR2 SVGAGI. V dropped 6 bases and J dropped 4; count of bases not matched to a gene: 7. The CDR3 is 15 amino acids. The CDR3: CASRRTGAGGNTIYF. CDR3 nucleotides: TGTGCCAGCAGGAGGACAGGGGCTGGCGGAAACACCATATATTTT.

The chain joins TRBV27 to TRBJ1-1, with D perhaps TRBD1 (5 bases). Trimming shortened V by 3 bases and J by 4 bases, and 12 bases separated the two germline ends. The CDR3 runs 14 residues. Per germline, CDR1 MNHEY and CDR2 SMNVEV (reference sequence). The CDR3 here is CASSFSQGSTEAFF. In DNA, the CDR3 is TGTGCCAGCAGTTTCTCCCAGGGATCCACTGAAGCTTTCTTT.

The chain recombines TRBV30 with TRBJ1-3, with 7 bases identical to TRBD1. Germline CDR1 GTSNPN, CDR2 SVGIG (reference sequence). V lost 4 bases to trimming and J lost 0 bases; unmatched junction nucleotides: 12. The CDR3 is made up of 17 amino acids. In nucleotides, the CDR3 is TGTGCCTGGACGGCGCACAGGGACAGCCTCTCTGGAAACACCATATATTTT. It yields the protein CAWTAHRDSLSGNTIYF.

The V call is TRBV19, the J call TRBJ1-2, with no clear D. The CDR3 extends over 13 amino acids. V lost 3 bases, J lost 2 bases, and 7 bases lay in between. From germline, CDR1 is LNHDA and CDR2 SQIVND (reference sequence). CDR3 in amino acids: CASSMYGNYGYTF. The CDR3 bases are TGTGCCAGTAGTATGTACGGGAACTATGGCTACACCTTC. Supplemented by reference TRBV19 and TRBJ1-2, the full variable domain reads DGGITQSPKYLFRKEGQNVTLSCEQNLNHDAMYWYRQDPGQGLRLIYYSQIVNDFQKGDIAEGYSVSREKKESFPLTVTSAQKNPTAFYLCASSMYGNYGYTFGSGTRLTVV.

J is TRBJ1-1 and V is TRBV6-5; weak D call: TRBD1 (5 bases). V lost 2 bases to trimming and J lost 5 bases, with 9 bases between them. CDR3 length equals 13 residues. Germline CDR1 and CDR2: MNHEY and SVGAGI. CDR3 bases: TGTGCCAGCAGTTACGGGGGGGGGACTGAAGCTTTCTTT. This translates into CASSYGGGTEAFF.

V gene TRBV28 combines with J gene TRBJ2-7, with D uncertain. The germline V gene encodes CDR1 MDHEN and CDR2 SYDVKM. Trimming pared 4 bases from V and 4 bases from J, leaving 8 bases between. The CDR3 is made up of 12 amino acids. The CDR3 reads CASSSTGYEQYF. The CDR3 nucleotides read TGTGCCAGCAGTTCCACCGGTTACGAGCAGTACTTC.

In DNA, the CDR3 is TGTGCCAGCAGAGTAACGACAGGGGGAAACACTGAAGCTTTCTTT. Translating gives CASRVTTGGNTEAFF. V usage is TRBV6-1 and J usage is TRBJ1-1; 9 positions match TRBD1. The CDR3 extends over 15 amino acids. CDR1 is MNHNS and CDR2 is SASEGT in the germline V gene. Trimming removed 6 bases from V and 2 bases from J; junction bases left unmatched: 7.

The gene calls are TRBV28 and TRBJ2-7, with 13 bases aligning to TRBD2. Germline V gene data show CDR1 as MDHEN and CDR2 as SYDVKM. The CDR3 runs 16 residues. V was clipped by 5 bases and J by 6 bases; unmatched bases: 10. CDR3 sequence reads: CASSGTSGRASSEQYF. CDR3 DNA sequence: TGTGCCAGCAGTGGTACTAGCGGGAGGGCCTCATCCGAGCAGTACTTC.

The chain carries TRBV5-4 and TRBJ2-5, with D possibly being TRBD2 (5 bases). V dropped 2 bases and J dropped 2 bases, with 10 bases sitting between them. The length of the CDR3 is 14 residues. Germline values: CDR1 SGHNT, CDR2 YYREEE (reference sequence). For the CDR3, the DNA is TGTGCCAGCAGCTTAGGAGCGGAGCAAGAGACCCAGTACTTC. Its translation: CASSLGAEQETQYF.

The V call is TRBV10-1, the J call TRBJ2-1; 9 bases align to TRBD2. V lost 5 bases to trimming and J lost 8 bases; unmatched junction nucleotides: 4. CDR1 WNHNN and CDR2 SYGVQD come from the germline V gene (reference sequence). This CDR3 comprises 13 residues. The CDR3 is CASSLSGSDEQFF. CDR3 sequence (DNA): TGCGCCAGCAGTCTTAGCGGGAGTGATGAGCAGTTCTTC.

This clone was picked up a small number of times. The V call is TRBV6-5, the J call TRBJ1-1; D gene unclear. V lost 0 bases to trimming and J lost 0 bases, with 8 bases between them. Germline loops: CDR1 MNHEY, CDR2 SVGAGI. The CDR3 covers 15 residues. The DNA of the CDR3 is TGTGCCAGCAGTTACTCGGCAGATATGAACACTGAAGCTTTCTTT. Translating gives CASSYSADMNTEAFF.

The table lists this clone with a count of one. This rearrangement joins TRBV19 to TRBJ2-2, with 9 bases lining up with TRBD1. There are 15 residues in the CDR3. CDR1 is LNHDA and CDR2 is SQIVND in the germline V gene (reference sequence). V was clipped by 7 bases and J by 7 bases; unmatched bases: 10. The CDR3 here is CASTTGTGYDGELFF. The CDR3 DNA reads TGTGCCAGTACCACCGGGACAGGGTATGACGGGGAGCTGTTTTTT.

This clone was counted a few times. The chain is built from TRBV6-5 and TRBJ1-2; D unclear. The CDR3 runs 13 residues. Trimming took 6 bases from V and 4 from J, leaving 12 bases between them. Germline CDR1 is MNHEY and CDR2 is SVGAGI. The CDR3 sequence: CASSRLGSYGYTF. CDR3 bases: TGTGCCAGCAGCCGACTCGGGAGCTATGGCTACACCTTC.

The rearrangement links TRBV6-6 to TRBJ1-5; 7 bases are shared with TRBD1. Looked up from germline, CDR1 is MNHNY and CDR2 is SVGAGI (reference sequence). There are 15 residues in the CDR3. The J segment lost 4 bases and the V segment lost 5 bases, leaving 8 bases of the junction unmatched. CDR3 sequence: CASSQRGQPNQPQHF. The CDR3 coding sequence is TGTGCCAGCAGTCAACGGGGACAGCCAAATCAGCCCCAGCATTTT.

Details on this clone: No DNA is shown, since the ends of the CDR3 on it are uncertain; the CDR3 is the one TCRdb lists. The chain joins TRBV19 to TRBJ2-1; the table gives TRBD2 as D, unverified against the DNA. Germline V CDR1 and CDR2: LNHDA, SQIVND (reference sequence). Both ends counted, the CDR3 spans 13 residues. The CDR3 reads CASTSGGTNEQFF.

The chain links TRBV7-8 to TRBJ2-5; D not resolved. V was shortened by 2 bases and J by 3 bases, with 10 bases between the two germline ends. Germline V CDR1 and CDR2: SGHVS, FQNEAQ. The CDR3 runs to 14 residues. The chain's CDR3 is CASSLLSPEETQYF. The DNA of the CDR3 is TGTGCCAGCAGCTTATTATCTCCCGAAGAGACCCAGTACTTC.